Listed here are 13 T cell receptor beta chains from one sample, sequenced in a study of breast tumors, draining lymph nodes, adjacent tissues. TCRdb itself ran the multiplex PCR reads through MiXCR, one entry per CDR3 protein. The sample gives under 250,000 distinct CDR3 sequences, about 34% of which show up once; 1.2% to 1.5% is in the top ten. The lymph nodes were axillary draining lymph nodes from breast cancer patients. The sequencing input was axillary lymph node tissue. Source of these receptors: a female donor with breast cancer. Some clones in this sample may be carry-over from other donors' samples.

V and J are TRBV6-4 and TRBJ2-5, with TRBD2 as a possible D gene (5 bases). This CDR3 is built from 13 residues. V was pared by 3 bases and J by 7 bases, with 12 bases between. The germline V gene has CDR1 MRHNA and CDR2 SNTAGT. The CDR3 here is CASSDRGRGTQYF. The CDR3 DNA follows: TGTGCCAGCAGTGATAGAGGGCGTGGGACCCAGTACTTC.

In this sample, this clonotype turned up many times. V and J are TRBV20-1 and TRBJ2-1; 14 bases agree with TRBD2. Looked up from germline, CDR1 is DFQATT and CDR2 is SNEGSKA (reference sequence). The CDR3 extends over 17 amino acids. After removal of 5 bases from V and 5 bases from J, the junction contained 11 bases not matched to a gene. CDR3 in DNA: TGCAGTGCTGTGGCCGGGACTAGCGGGAGAAGGGACAATGAGCAGTTCTTC. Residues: CSAVAGTSGRRDNEQFF.

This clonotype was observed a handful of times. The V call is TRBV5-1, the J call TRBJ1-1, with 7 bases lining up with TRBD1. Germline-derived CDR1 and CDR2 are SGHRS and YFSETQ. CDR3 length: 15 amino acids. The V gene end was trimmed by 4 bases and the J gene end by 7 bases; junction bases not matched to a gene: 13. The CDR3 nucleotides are TGCGCCAGCAGCCCGACGGGACAGCTAAAAAATGAAGCTTTCTTT. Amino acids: CASSPTGQLKNEAFF. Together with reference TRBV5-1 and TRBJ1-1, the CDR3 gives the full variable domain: KAGVTQTPRYLIKTRGQQVTLSCSPISGHRSVSWYQQTPGQGLQFLFEYFSETQRNKGNFPGRFSGRQFSNSRSEMNVSTLELGDSALYLCASSPTGQLKNEAFFGQGTRLTVV.

The CDR3 region has the DNA TGCAGCGTAGTTAGCGGGAGGGGAACTTTGCCCGGAAGTTCAGGGACCCAGTACTTC. It codes for CSVVSGRGTLPGSSGTQYF. The chain links TRBV29-1 to TRBJ2-5; 11 bases fit TRBD2. Trimming took 6 bases from V and 7 from J; bases not matched to a gene: 25. The CDR3 covers 19 residues. Per germline, CDR1 SQVTM and CDR2 ANQGSEA.

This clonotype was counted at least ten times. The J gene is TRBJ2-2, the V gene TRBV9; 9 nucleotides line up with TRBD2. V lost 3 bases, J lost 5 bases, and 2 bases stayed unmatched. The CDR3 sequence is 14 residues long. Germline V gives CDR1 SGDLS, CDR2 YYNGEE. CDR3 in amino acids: CASSGLAVTGELFF. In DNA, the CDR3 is TGTGCCAGCAGCGGACTAGCGGTAACCGGGGAGCTGTTTTTT.

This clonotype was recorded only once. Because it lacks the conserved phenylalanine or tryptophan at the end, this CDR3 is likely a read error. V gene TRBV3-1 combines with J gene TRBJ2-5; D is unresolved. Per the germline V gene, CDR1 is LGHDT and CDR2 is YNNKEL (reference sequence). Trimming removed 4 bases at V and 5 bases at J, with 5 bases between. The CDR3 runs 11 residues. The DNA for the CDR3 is TGTGCCAGCAGCCTAGGTGAGACCCAGTACGTC. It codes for CASSLGETQYV.

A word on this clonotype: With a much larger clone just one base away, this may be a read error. CDR3 protein: CASSPEEADTQYF. CDR3 in DNA: TGTGCCAGCAGTCCTGAGGAGGCGGATACGCAGTATTTT. The chain recombines TRBV6-6 with TRBJ2-3; D is possibly TRBD2 (5 bases). From germline, CDR1 is MNHNY and CDR2 SVGAGI (reference sequence). Trimming removed 5 bases from V and 6 bases from J, with 12 bases in between. The CDR3 consists of 13 residues.

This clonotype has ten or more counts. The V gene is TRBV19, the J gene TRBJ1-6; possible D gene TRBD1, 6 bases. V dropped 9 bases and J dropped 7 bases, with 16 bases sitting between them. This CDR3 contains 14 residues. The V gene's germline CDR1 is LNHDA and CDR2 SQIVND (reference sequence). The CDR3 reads CASSDRLGNSPLHF. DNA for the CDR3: TGTGCCAGCTCTGACAGGCTGGGGAATTCACCCCTCCACTTT.

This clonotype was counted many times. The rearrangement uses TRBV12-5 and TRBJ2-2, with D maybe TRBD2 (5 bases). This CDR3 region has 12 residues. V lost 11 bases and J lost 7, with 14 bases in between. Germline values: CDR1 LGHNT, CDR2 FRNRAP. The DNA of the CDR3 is TGTGCTTCGAGACGGGATTTCGGGGAGCTGTTTTTT. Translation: CASRRDFGELFF.

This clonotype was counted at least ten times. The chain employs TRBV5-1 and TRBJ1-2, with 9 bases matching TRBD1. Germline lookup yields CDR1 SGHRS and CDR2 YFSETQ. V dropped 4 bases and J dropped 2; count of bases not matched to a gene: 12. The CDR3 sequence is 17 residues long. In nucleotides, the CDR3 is TGCGCCAGCAGCCCCTGGGGGGGTGACAGGGGGAACTATGGCTACACCTTC. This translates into CASSPWGGDRGNYGYTF. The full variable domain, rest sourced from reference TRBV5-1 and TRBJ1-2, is KAGVTQTPRYLIKTRGQQVTLSCSPISGHRSVSWYQQTPGQGLQFLFEYFSETQRNKGNFPGRFSGRQFSNSRSEMNVSTLELGDSALYLCASSPWGGDRGNYGYTFGSGTRLTVV.

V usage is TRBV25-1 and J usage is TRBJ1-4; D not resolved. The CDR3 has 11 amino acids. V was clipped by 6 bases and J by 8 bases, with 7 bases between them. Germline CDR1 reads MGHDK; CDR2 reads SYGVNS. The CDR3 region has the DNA TGTGCCAGCAGGGAAGGGGAAAAACTGTTTTTT. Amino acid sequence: CASREGEKLFF.

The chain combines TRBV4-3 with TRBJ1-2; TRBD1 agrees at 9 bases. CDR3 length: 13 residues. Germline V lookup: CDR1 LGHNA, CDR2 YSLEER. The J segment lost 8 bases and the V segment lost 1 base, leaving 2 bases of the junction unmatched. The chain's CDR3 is CASSQGDRAGYTF. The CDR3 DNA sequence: TGCGCCAGCAGCCAAGGGGACAGGGCGGGCTACACCTTC.

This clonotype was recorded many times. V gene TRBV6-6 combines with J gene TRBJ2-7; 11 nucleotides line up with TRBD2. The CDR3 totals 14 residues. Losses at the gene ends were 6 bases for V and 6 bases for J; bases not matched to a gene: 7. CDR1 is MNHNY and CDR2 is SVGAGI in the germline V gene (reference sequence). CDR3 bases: TGTGCCAGCAGGACTAGCGGGAATAGGGTCGAGCAGTACTTC. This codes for CASRTSGNRVEQYF.